This note documents a single T cell receptor (beta chain) sequence. What it recognizes is unknown. The PCR used 60 Vbeta and 13 Jbeta primers. Sequencing used immunoSEQ multiplex PCR; TCRdb keeps in-frame clones, though not all of them. The data hold 80,000 to 100,000 clones, with around 77% observed a single time. Trimming removed 5 bases at V and 2 bases at J, with 4 bases between. Germline V lookup: CDR1 SGHTA, CDR2 FQGNSA. CDR3 size: 11 residues. This specimen belongs to a study of cytomegalovirus exposure and HLA in healthy donors. Findings of the study overall: Likely technical artifact: a cluster of highly shared sequence variants. CMV serostatus was the only immune exposure information that was available. Versus the approximately 700-donor mean, an Asian-associated ancestry cluster reportedly showed fewer N-insertions in a later analysis.

The chain employs TRBV7-2 and TRBJ2-7; unclear D gene. What was sequenced was PBMCs. The source of this sequence is a middle-aged man in good health and CMV-seronegative. The CDR3 DNA follows: TGTGCCAGCAGCATCGCCTACGAGCAGTACTTC. Translating gives CASSIAYEQYF.